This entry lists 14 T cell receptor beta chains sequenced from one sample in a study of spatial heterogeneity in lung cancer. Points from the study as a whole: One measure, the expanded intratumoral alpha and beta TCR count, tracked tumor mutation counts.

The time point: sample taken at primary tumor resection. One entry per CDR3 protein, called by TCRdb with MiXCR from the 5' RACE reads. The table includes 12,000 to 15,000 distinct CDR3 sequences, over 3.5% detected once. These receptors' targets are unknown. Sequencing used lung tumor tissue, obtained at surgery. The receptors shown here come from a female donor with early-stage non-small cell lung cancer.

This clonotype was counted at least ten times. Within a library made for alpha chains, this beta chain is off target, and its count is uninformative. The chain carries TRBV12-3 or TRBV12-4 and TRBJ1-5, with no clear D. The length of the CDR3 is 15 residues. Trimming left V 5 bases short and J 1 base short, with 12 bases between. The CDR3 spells CASSTRTGSNQPQHF. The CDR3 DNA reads TGTGCCAGCAGTACCCGGACGGGCAGCAATCAGCCCCAGCATTTT.

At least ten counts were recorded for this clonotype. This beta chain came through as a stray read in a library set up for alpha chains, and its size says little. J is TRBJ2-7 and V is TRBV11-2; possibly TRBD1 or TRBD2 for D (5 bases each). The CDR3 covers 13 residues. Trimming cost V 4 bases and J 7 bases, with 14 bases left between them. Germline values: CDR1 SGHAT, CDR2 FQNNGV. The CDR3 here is CASSSDVGGEQYF. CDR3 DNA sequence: TGTGCCAGCAGCTCCGATGTTGGGGGTGAGCAGTACTTC. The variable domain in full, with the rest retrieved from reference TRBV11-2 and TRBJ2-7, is EAGVAQSPRYKIIEKRQSVAFWCNPISGHATLYWYQQILGQGPKLLIQFQNNGVVDDSQLPKDRFSAERLKGVDSTLKIQPAKLEDSAVYLCASSSDVGGEQYFGPGTRLTVT.

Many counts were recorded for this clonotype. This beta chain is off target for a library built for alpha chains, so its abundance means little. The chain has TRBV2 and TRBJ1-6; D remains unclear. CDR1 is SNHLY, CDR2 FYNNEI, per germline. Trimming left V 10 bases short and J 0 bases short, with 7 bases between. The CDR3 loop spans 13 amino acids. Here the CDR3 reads CATRNSYNSPLHF. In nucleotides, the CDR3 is TGTGCCACGAGGAACTCCTATAATTCACCCCTCCACTTT.

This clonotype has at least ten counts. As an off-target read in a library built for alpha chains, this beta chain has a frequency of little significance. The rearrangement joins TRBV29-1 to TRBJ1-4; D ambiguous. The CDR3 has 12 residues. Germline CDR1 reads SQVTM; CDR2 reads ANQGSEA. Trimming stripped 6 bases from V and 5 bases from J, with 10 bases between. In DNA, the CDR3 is TGCAGCGTAGCAGATTCAAATGAAAAACTGTTTTTT. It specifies CSVADSNEKLFF.

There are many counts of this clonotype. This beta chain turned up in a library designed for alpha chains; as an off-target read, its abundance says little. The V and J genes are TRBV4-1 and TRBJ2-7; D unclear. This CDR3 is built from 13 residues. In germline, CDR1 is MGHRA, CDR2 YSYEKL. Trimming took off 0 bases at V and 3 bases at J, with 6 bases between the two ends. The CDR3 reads CASSQDHYYEQYF. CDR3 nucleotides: TGCGCCAGCAGCCAAGATCACTACTACGAGCAGTACTTC.

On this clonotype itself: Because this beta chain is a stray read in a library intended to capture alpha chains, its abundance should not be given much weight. The CDR3 loop reads CASSGGLPNTGELFF. In nucleotides, the CDR3 is TGTGCCAGCAGCGGGGGACTACCCAACACCGGGGAGCTGTTTTTT. The chain joins TRBV6-5 to TRBJ2-2; 7 positions agree with TRBD2. The CDR3 sequence is 15 residues long. V lost 6 bases, J lost 2 bases, and 6 bases stayed unmatched. Germline V gives CDR1 MNHEY, CDR2 SVGAGI.

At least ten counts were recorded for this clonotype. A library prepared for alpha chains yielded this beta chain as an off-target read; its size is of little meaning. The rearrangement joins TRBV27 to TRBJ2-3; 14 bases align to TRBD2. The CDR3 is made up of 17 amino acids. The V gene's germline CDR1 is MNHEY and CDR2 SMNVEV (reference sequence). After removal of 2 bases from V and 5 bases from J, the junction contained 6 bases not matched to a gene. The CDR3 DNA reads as TGTGCCAGCAGTTTAAGAATAGGACTAGCGGGGGGAGATACGCAGTATTTT. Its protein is CASSLRIGLAGGDTQYF.

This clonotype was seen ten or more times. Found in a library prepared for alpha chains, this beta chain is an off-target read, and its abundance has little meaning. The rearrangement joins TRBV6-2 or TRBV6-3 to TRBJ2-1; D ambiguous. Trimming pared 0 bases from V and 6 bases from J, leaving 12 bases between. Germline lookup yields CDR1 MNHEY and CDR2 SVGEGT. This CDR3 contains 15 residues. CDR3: CASSYSVKSSNEQFF. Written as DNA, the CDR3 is TGTGCCAGCAGTTACTCGGTCAAAAGCTCCAATGAGCAGTTCTTC.

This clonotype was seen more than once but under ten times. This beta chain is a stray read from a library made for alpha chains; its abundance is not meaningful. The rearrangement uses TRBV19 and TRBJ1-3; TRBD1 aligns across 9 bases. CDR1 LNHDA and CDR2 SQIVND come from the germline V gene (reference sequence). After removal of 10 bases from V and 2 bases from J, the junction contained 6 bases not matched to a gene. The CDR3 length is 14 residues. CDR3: CATHDRGTGNTIYF. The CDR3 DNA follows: TGTGCCACCCACGACAGGGGGACTGGAAACACCATATATTTT.

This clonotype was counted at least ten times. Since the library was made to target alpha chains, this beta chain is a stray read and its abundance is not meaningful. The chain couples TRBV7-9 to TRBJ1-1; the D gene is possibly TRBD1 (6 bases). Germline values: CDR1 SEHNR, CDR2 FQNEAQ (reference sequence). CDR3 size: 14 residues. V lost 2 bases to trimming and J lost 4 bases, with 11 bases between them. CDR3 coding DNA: TGTGCCAGCAGCTTAAACAAACAGGGCACTGAAGCTTTCTTT. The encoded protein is CASSLNKQGTEAFF.

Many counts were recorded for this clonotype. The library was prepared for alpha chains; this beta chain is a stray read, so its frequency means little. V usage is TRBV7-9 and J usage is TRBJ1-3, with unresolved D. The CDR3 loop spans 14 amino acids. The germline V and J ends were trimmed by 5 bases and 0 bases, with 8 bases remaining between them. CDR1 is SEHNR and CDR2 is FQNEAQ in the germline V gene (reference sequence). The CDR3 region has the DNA TGTGCCAGCAGCCCGCTCGGCTCTGGAAACACCATATATTTT. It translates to CASSPLGSGNTIYF. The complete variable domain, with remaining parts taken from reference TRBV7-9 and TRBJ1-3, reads DTGVSQNPRHKITKRGQNVTFRCDPISEHNRLYWYRQTLGQGPEFLTYFQNEAQLEKSRLLSDRFSAERPKGSFSTLEIQRTEQGDSAMYLCASSPLGSGNTIYFGEGSWLTVV.

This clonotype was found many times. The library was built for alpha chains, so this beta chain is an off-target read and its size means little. CDR3 in amino acids: CASSYHQGAAFF. The CDR3 DNA reads as TGTGCCAGCAGTTACCACCAGGGCGCAGCTTTCTTT. The chain combines TRBV6-5 with TRBJ1-1, with D perhaps TRBD1 (5 bases). V lost 2 bases, J lost 10 bases, and 11 bases lay in between. The CDR3 has 12 amino acids. From germline, CDR1 is MNHEY and CDR2 SVGAGI.

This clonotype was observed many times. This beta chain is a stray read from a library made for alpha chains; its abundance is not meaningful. CDR3 DNA sequence: TGTGCCAGCAGACAGGGAGTACGGGGCTACACCTTC. This sequence encodes CASRQGVRGYTF. The V call is TRBV6-6, the J call TRBJ1-2; D is perhaps TRBD1 (6 bases). Germline-derived CDR1 and CDR2 are MNHNY and SVGAGI (reference sequence). The CDR3 has 12 amino acids. The V end lost 6 bases, the J end lost 8 bases, and 13 bases lay between the germline ends.

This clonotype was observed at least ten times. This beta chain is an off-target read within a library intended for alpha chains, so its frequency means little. CDR3 in DNA: TGTGCCAGCTATCGGGCAGGTAGCAATCAGCCCCAGCATTTT. Translating it yields CASYRAGSNQPQHF. The chain links TRBV12-3 or TRBV12-4 to TRBJ1-5, with unresolved D. The V end was cut by 8 bases, the J end by 0 bases, with 11 bases between. This CDR3 spans 14 amino acids.